Listed below are T cell receptor beta chains from one sample, sequenced in a study of TIL therapy for anti-PD-1-resistant metastatic lung cancer. TCRdb keeps only in-frame clones here, not all; method: immunoSEQ multiplex PCR. The sample lists roughly 92,000 clones, just over 65% occurring once. Specimen: tumor tissue, collected at baseline. The receptors derive from a person between 25 and 79 years old with non-small cell lung cancer. The CDR3 runs from the conserved cysteine through the conserved F or W. Each record gives: V gene, J gene, CDR3 protein.

TRBV4-1,TRBJ1-6,CASSPARQWGVMDGSPLHF
TRBV18,TRBJ1-2,CASSQMTDYAYGYTF
TRBV19,TRBJ2-5,CASKGNRGSATQYF
TRBV7-2,TRBJ1-5,CASSSTRAYQPQHF
TRBV25-1,TRBJ2-5,CASSEFSAVSSETQYF
TRBV15,TRBJ1-4,CATSRDVGDEKLFF
TRBV2,TRBJ2-2,CASRADIMNTGELFF
TRBV30,TRBJ2-5,CAWSVRVGLETQYF
TRBV9,TRBJ2-1,CASSTMGLAGGGNEQFF
TRBV10-3,TRBJ2-7,CAISESETSHEQYF
TRBV15,TRBJ2-3,CATEGTGGGDTQYF
TRBV6-2/TRBV6-3,TRBJ2-3,CASSYAAESTDTQYF
TRBV28,TRBJ2-1,CASSFLGTSGSYNEQFF
TRBV11-2,TRBJ2-5,CASSPRPGEETQYF
TRBV18,TRBJ2-5,CASSAGSQETQYF
TRBV7-2,TRBJ2-7,CASSLVGYEQYF